This entry lists 24 T cell receptor beta chains sequenced from one sample in a study of PD-L1 blockade in urothelial cancer. Time point reported: pretreatment peripheral blood. Using immunoSEQ multiplex PCR, the repertoire was profiled, and TCRdb retains in-frame clones only, with some absent. This table has 40,000 to 55,000 clones, 86% appearing once. This specimen was PBMCs, taken around atezolizumab (anti-PD-L1) treatment. The receptors were gathered from a man aged 60 to 69 with urothelial cancer.

The V and J genes are TRBV15 and TRBJ1-4; 7 nucleotides align to TRBD1. J lost 8 bases, V lost 7 bases, and 10 bases had no gene match. The CDR3 contains 14 residues. Per germline, CDR1 LNHNV and CDR2 YYDKDF (reference sequence). CDR3 DNA: TGTGCCACCACGCAGGGGGGCGCGGAGGAAAAACTGTTTTTT. This encodes CATTQGGAEEKLFF.

This chain uses TRBV5-4 with TRBJ2-5; 8 nucleotides agree with TRBD1. Germline V gives CDR1 SGHNT, CDR2 YYREEE (reference sequence). CDR3 size: 15 residues. V was pared by 2 bases and J by 2 bases, with 5 bases of the junction left unmatched. The CDR3 nucleotides are TGTGCCAGCAGCTTTGGACAGGGCAGACAAGAGACCCAGTACTTC. Protein sequence: CASSFGQGRQETQYF. Drawing the rest from reference TRBV5-4 and TRBJ2-5, the complete variable domain is ETGVTQSPTHLIKTRGQQVTLRCSSQSGHNTVSWYQQALGQGPQFIFQYYREEENGRGNFPPRFSGLQFPNYSSELNVNALELDDSALYLCASSFGQGRQETQYFGPGTRLLVL.

The sample holds a few counts of this clone. The V call is TRBV5-4, the J call TRBJ2-1; 9 bases are a match to TRBD1. The V and J ends lost 4 bases and 7 bases, in that order; junction bases with no gene match: 12. Germline V gives CDR1 SGHNT, CDR2 YYREEE (reference sequence). This CDR3 contains 16 residues. The CDR3 protein is CASSPIAGTGMNEQFF. CDR3 nucleotide sequence: TGTGCCAGCAGCCCGATCGCCGGGACAGGGATGAATGAGCAGTTCTTC.

There are a few counts of this clone. The V gene is TRBV5-5, the J gene TRBJ2-7, with D perhaps TRBD2 (5 bases). This CDR3 spans 15 amino acids. Trimming took 0 bases from V and 2 from J, leaving 12 bases between them. Germline V gene lookup returns CDR1 SGHKS and CDR2 YYEKEE (reference sequence). The CDR3 sequence is CASSLVGDQTYEQYF. As DNA, the CDR3 is TGTGCCAGCAGCTTGGTGGGAGATCAGACCTACGAGCAGTACTTC.

The chain links TRBV5-1 to TRBJ1-6, with a tentative D call TRBD1 (5 bases). The length of the CDR3 is 15 residues. Germline loops: CDR1 SGHRS, CDR2 YFSETQ. With 0 bases removed from V and 5 bases from J, the gap between germline ends came to 9 bases. For the CDR3, the DNA is TGCGCCAGCAGCTTGGGTTTCAGGGATAATTCACCCCTCCACTTT. Its translation: CASSLGFRDNSPLHF.

This clone has only one observation. This chain connects TRBV6-1 to TRBJ2-7, with 7 bases fitting TRBD1. The germline CDR1 and CDR2 sequences are MNHNS and SASEGT. Germline trimming cut 4 bases from V and 2 bases from J; bases unmatched to any gene: 8. This CDR3 has 15 amino acids. CDR3 coding DNA: TGTGCCAGCAGTGTACAACAGGGGTCCCCCTACGAGCAGTACTTC. This codes for CASSVQQGSPYEQYF.

With regard to this clone: At one end the junction does not follow the germline gene, possibly because of a read error. This chain joins TRBV7-7 and TRBJ2-7; tentative D call: TRBD1 (6 bases). The CDR3 is 15 amino acids. Germline V CDR1 and CDR2: SSHAT, FNYEAQ (reference sequence). In DNA form, the CDR3 reads TGTGCTAGCAGCTTAGGGACGGACAGCTCCTACGAGCAGTACTTC. Residues: CASSLGTDSSYEQYF.

The rearrangement uses TRBV4-1 and TRBJ2-7; 7 nucleotides line up with TRBD1. Germline loops: CDR1 MGHRA, CDR2 YSYEKL. V was clipped by 0 bases and J by 6 bases; unmatched bases: 14. This CDR3 has 17 amino acids. The CDR3 DNA reads TGCGCCAGCAGCCAAGATAAAGAGACAGGGTCTTTAGGCGAGCAGTACTTC. It yields the protein CASSQDKETGSLGEQYF.

The chain has TRBV18 and TRBJ2-2, with 10 positions matching TRBD1. CDR3 length equals 16 residues. The J segment lost 3 bases and the V segment lost 2 bases, leaving 3 bases of the junction unmatched. Per germline, CDR1 KGHSH and CDR2 LQKENI. CDR3 DNA: TGTGCCAGCTCACCATTGGACAGGGGGGACACCGGGGAGCTGTTTTTT. Encoded protein: CASSPLDRGDTGELFF. Variable domain in full (rest from reference TRBV18 and TRBJ2-2): NAGVMQNPRHLVRRRGQEARLRCSPMKGHSHVYWYRQLPEEGLKFMVYLQKENIIDESGMPKERFSAEFPKEGPSILRIQQVVRGDSAAYFCASSPLDRGDTGELFFGEGSRLTVL.

V and J are TRBV11-1 and TRBJ1-2; D gene unclear. V dropped 6 bases and J dropped 8 bases, with 16 bases sitting between them. CDR1 SGHAT and CDR2 FQDESV come from the germline V gene (reference sequence). The CDR3 contains 13 residues. The CDR3 region has the DNA TGTGCCAGCAGTCCCGACCGGAGGGTCGGCTACACCTTC. Amino acids: CASSPDRRVGYTF. Full variable domain (remainder filled in from reference TRBV11-1 and TRBJ1-2): EAEVAQSPRYKITEKSQAVAFWCDPISGHATLYWYRQILGQGPELLVQFQDESVVDDSQLPKDRFSAERLKGVDSTLKIQPAELGDSAMYLCASSPDRRVGYTFGSGTRLTVV.

This clone was found many times. The V call is TRBV2, the J call TRBJ1-1; D not resolved. The CDR3 contains 16 residues. V gave up 1 base and J gave up 2 bases, with 14 bases separating them. From germline, CDR1 is SNHLY and CDR2 FYNNEI. CDR3 sequence (DNA): TGTGCCAGCAGTGAAGGAGGGAGGCGGCTTAACACTGAAGCTTTCTTT. It yields the protein CASSEGGRRLNTEAFF.

V gene TRBV5-1 combines with J gene TRBJ2-7; 9 nucleotides match TRBD1. The CDR3 length is 15 residues. The germline V gene encodes CDR1 SGHRS and CDR2 YFSETQ. With V trimmed by 4 bases and J by 5 bases, 10 bases remained unmatched. The CDR3 DNA sequence: TGCGCCAGCAGCCTCGGGACAGGGTTTCGGGACGAGCAGTACTTC. Amino acids: CASSLGTGFRDEQYF.

The rearrangement joins TRBV2 to TRBJ1-1; 7 bases are a match to TRBD1. Germline values: CDR1 SNHLY, CDR2 FYNNEI. The CDR3 contains 17 residues. The junction had 13 bases not matched to a gene; V was cut back by 6 bases and J by 0 bases. The CDR3 reads CASSPGQPLGMNTEAFF. The CDR3 nucleotides are TGTGCCAGCAGCCCGGGACAGCCTCTGGGGATGAACACTGAAGCTTTCTTT.

The rearrangement joins TRBV9 to TRBJ1-2; a possible D gene is TRBD1 (6 bases). This CDR3 has 11 amino acids. Looked up from germline, CDR1 is SGDLS and CDR2 is YYNGEE. V was shortened by 4 bases and J by 14 bases, with 15 bases between the two germline ends. The CDR3 DNA reads TGTGCCAGCAGCACCCAGGGGATGTGGACCTTC. Translated, it gives CASSTQGMWTF.

The V and J genes are TRBV6-5 and TRBJ1-6; 7 bases align to TRBD1. CDR3 length: 13 amino acids. With V trimmed by 4 bases and J by 9 bases, 3 bases remained unmatched. CDR1 is MNHEY and CDR2 is SVGAGI in the germline V gene. The CDR3 loop is CASSSTGFSPLHF. In DNA form, the CDR3 reads TGTGCCAGCAGTTCGACAGGGTTTTCACCCCTCCACTTT.

The V call is TRBV9, the J call TRBJ2-3; 9 positions match TRBD2. V trimming: 0 bases; J trimming: 4 bases; junction bases outside the gene matches: 3. Germline values: CDR1 SGDLS, CDR2 YYNGEE. The CDR3 has 15 residues. The CDR3 loop reads CASSVGLADSDTQYF. Here the CDR3 DNA reads TGTGCCAGCAGCGTAGGACTAGCGGATTCAGATACGCAGTATTTT.

V is TRBV6-5 and J is TRBJ1-6, with D unresolved. The V end lost 8 bases, the J end lost 6 bases, and 14 bases lay between the germline ends. Looked up from germline, CDR1 is MNHEY and CDR2 is SVGAGI. The CDR3 consists of 14 residues. The CDR3 coding sequence is TGTGCCAGCGGTTTAGAATCTCTTAATTCACCCCTCCACTTT. Amino acids: CASGLESLNSPLHF.

V gene TRBV19 combines with J gene TRBJ2-7; TRBD1 matches at 8 bases. Unmatched junction bases numbered 5, after V lost 5 bases and J lost 5 bases. There are 13 residues in the CDR3. Per germline, CDR1 LNHDA and CDR2 SQIVND (reference sequence). CDR3 DNA: TGTGCCAGTAGTTCCTGGACAGGGCACGAGCAGTACTTC. Its protein is CASSSWTGHEQYF.

The V call is TRBV9, the J call TRBJ2-3, with TRBD2 matching 13 bases. J lost 3 bases, V lost 5 bases, and 3 bases had no gene match. The CDR3 sequence is 15 residues long. The germline V gene has CDR1 SGDLS and CDR2 YYNGEE. The CDR3 reads CASRVGLAGTDTQYF. DNA for the CDR3: TGTGCCAGCAGAGTGGGACTAGCGGGGACAGATACGCAGTATTTT.

Here the CDR3 reads CASSIPAVRGGELFF. The CDR3, as DNA: TGTGCCAGTAGTATACCGGCCGTACGGGGCGGGGAGCTGTTTTTT. The rearrangement joins TRBV19 to TRBJ2-2; tentatively, D is TRBD2 (5 bases). V was pared by 2 bases and J by 7 bases, with 14 bases between. CDR3 size: 15 residues. Germline loops: CDR1 LNHDA, CDR2 SQIVND (reference sequence).

The CDR3 here is CASSPVAGTTYNEQFF. The CDR3 nucleotides read TGTGCCAGCAGCCCAGTAGCGGGTACAACCTACAATGAGCAGTTCTTC. The chain recombines TRBV9 with TRBJ2-1; the match to TRBD2 covers 7 bases. Germline V gene sequence: CDR1 SGDLS, CDR2 YYNGEE. The ends lost 4 bases at V and 2 bases at J; junction bases unmatched: 9. The CDR3 is 16 residues long.

The chain employs TRBV27 and TRBJ2-7; a weak D match, TRBD2 (6 bases). V shed 5 bases and J shed 4 bases, with 15 bases lying between them. The CDR3 runs 14 residues. Germline V CDR1 and CDR2: MNHEY, SMNVEV (reference sequence). Here the CDR3 reads CASSLTSMAYEQYF. CDR3 DNA sequence: TGTGCCAGCAGTCTGACTAGTATGGCGTACGAGCAGTACTTC.

The V and J genes are TRBV10-3 and TRBJ2-1; TRBD2 aligns across 13 bases. Unmatched junction bases numbered 7, after V lost 10 bases and J lost 7 bases. The CDR3 contains 14 residues. Germline CDR1 ENHRY, CDR2 SYGVKD. CDR3 sequence reads: CATGLAGDSNEQFF. DNA for the CDR3: TGTGCCACCGGACTAGCGGGAGATTCAAATGAGCAGTTCTTC.

This chain links TRBV4-1 with TRBJ2-7; the D gene is possibly TRBD2 (5 bases). CDR1 MGHRA and CDR2 YSYEKL come from the germline V gene. Trimming removed 4 bases at V and 3 bases at J, with 16 bases between. The length of the CDR3 is 15 residues. The chain's CDR3 is CASSPLLDGVYEQYF. The CDR3 DNA is TGCGCCAGCAGCCCGCTCCTGGACGGGGTCTACGAGCAGTACTTC.